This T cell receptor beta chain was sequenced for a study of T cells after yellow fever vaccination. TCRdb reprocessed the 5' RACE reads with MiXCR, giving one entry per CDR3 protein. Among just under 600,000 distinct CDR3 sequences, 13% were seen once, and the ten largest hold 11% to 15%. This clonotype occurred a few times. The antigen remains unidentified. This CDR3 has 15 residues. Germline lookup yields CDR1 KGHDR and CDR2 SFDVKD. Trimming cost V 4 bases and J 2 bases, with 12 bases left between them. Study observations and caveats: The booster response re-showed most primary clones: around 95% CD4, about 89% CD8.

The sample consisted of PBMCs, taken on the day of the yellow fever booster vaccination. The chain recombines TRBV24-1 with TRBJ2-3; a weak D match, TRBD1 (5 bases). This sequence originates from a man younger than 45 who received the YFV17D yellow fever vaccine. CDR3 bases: TGTGCCACCAGTGACCCGAAAGGGGTCACAGATACGCAGTATTTT. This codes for CATSDPKGVTDTQYF.